This T cell receptor (beta chain) appears in the sequencing data of a study of response to subunit inactivated influenza vaccine. Each CDR3 protein gets one entry after TCRdb re-called the RT-PCR reads with MiXCR. This table holds about 170,000 distinct CDR3 sequences, more than 10% found once. The ends lost 0 bases at V and 10 bases at J; junction bases unmatched: 5. CDR3 length equals 14 residues. Looked up from germline, CDR1 is MNHEY and CDR2 is SVGAGI. This clonotype was seen more than once but under ten times. These same records also appear under a second study, on T cells expressing NK-cell markers. That study reports: Making the TCR beta cDNA relied on 5'RACE template switching with UMIs. Most of the eight sequenced donors were HCMV-seropositive; one was seronegative. Clarity on HCMV specificity was lacking for the expanded NKG2C+ T cell clones.

The receptor was derived from a middle-aged man who received an inactivated influenza vaccine. The chain joins TRBV6-5 to TRBJ2-1; 8 bases map to TRBD2. The material sequenced was CD8+ T cells sorted from PBMCs, taken approximately 12 days after vaccination. CDR3 protein: CASSYSSGSWEQFF. In nucleotides, the CDR3 is TGTGCCAGCAGTTACTCCAGCGGGAGTTGGGAGCAGTTCTTC.